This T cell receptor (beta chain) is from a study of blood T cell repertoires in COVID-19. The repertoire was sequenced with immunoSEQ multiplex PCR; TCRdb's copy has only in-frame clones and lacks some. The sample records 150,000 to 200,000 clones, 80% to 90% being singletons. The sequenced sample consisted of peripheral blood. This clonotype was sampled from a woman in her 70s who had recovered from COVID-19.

CDR3 sequence reads: CASSPRTSGSRGGELFF. As DNA, the CDR3 is TGTGCCAGCAGCCCACGGACTAGCGGGTCCCGGGGCGGGGAGCTGTTTTTT. The chain recombines TRBV7-3 with TRBJ2-2, with TRBD2 matching over 11 bases. With 5 bases clipped from V and 7 bases from J, the junction kept 12 bases outside the gene matches. The CDR3 has 17 residues. Germline values: CDR1 SGHTA, CDR2 FQGTGA.